This is a list of T cell receptor beta chains from one sample in a study of CD8+CD57+ T cells in acquired aplastic anemia. A single record per CDR3 protein comes from TCRdb applying MiXCR to the reads. The sample holds 150,000 to 200,000 distinct CDR3 sequences, around 40% seen once. The sample comprised sorted CD4+, CD8+, or CD8+CD57+ T cells (not recorded which) from PBMCs. These receptors originate from a human donor in good health. Both conserved end residues are part of each CDR3. Each record gives: V gene, J gene, CDR3 protein.

>TRBV27|TRBJ2-5
CASSLRRGGETQYF
>TRBV28|TRBJ1-1
CASSLLLQGEAFF
>TRBV20-1|TRBJ1-5
CSAREGAGGQQPQHF
>TRBV19|TRBJ1-1
CASKVGMNTEAFF
>TRBV9|TRBJ1-1
CASSPRRGVGNTEAFF
>TRBV10-3|TRBJ2-1
CAIGGGQYNEQFF
>TRBV24-1|TRBJ2-1
CATSDFSSKEQSF
>TRBV7-8|TRBJ2-1
CASSLFQGAKDEQFF
>TRBV14|TRBJ1-4
CASSQGTGKTNEKLFF
>TRBV19|TRBJ1-2
CASNTGLYGYTF
>TRBV20-1|TRBJ2-4
CSASVERQGKNIQYF
>TRBV15|TRBJ2-5
CATSGRLAGGEETQYF
>TRBV29-1|TRBJ1-1
CSVEGYRGTEAFF
>TRBV6-5|TRBJ2-5
CASSYSQGAETQYF
>TRBV29-1|TRBJ2-7
CSVEENRGPQYF
>TRBV20-1|TRBJ2-1
CSASGGAHNEQLF
>TRBV27|TRBJ1-2
CASSLRYRAGYGYTF
>TRBV2|TRBJ1-6
CAIKTGWNSPLHF
>TRBV19|TRBJ2-6
CATRGTGWPGANVLTF
>TRBV27|TRBJ1-3
CASSTQAGLGNTIYF
>TRBV9|TRBJ2-1
CASSPGTSGGGSYNEQFF
>TRBV14|TRBJ2-3
CASSQAALRGEGADTQYF
>TRBV24-1|TRBJ2-1
CATSEPMTGAGDEQFF
>TRBV7-9|TRBJ1-6
CASSPPGTPLHF
>TRBV4-1|TRBJ2-1
CASSQPIRKLAGGIFNEQFF
>TRBV9|TRBJ1-2
CASSQGGAGDGYTF
>TRBV7-3|TRBJ2-3
CASSLMVGSTDTQYF
>TRBV20-1|TRBJ2-1
CSARLAGGPGEQFF